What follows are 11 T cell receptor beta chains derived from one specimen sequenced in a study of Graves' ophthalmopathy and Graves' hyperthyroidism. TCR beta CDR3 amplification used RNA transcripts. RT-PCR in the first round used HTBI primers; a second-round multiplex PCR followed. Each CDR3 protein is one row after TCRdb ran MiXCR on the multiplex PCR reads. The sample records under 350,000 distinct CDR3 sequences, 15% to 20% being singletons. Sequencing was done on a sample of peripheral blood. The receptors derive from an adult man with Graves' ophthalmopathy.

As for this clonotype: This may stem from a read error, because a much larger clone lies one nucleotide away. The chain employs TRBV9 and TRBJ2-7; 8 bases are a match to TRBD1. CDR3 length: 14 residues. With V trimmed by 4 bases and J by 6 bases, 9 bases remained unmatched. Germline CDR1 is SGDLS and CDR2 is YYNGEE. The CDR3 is CASSPDREYSEQYF. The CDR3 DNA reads TGTGCCAGCAGCCCGGACAGGGAGTACAGCGAGCAGTACTTC.

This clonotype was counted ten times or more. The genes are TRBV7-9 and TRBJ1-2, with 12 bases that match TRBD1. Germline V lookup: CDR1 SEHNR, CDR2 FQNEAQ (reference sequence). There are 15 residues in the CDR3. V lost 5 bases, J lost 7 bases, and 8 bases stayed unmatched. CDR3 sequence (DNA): TGTGCCAGCAGCCCCGGGACAGGGGGCGCCGGTGGCTACACCTTC. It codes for CASSPGTGGAGGYTF.

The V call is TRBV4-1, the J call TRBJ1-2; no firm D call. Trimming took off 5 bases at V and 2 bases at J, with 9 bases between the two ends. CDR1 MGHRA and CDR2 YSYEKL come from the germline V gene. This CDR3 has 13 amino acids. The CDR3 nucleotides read TGCGCCAGCAGCGAAGCAGAAAACTATGGCTACACCTTC. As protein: CASSEAENYGYTF.

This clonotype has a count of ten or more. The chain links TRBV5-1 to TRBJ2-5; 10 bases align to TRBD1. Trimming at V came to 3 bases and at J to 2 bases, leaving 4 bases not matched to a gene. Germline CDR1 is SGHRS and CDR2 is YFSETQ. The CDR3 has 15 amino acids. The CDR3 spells CASSSPDRGQETQYF. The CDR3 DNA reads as TGCGCCAGCAGCTCGCCGGACAGGGGGCAAGAGACCCAGTACTTC.

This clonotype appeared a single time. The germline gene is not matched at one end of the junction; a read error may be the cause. The CDR3 DNA is TGTGCCAGCATCACCCAGGGGAACGAGCAGTCCTTC. It encodes CASITQGNEQSF. This chain links TRBV7-9 with TRBJ2-7; the D gene is possibly TRBD1 (6 bases). The CDR3 is 12 residues long. Germline V CDR1 and CDR2: SEHNR, FQNEAQ (reference sequence).

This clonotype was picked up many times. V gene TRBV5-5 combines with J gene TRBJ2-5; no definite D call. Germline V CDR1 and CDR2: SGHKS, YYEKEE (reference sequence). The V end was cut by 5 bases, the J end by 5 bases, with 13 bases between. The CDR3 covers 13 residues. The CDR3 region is CASSSTPVETQYF. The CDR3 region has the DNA TGTGCCAGCAGTTCCACCCCGGTGGAGACCCAGTACTTC. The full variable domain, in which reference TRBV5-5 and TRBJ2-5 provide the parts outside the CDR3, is DAGVTQSPTHLIKTRGQQVTLRCSPISGHKSVSWYQQVLGQGPQFIFQYYEKEERGRGNFPDRFSARQFPNYSSELNVNALLLGDSALYLCASSSTPVETQYFGPGTRLLVL.

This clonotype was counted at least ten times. The CDR3 reads CATRYGFNTEAFF. DNA for the CDR3: TGCGCCACCCGTTATGGGTTTAACACTGAAGCTTTCTTT. This chain uses TRBV5-1 with TRBJ1-1, with D unclear. CDR1 and CDR2 (germline): SGHRS, YFSETQ. The CDR3 is 13 amino acids. Trimming removed 9 bases at V and 2 bases at J, with 14 bases between.

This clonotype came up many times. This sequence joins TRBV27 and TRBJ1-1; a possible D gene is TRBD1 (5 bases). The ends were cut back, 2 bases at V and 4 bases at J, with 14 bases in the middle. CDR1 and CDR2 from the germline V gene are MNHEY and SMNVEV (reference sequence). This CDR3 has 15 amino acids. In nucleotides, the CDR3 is TGTGCCAGCAGTTTAAGGACGGGGCTGGCCACTGAAGCTTTCTTT. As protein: CASSLRTGLATEAFF.

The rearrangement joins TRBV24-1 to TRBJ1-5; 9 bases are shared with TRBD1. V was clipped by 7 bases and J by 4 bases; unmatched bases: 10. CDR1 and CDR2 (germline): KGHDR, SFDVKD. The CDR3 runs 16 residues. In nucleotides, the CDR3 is TGTGCCACCAGCCCGACAGGGGGGGGTACGAATCAGCCCCAGCATTTT. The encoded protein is CATSPTGGGTNQPQHF.

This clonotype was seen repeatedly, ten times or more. CDR3 amino acids: CASSSIIKYNSPLHF. As DNA, the CDR3 is TGTGCCAGCAGTTCAATAATTAAGTATAATTCACCCCTCCACTTT. The chain has TRBV12-3 or TRBV12-4 and TRBJ1-6; D unclear. CDR3 size: 15 residues. V was pared by 4 bases and J by 4 bases, with 11 bases between.

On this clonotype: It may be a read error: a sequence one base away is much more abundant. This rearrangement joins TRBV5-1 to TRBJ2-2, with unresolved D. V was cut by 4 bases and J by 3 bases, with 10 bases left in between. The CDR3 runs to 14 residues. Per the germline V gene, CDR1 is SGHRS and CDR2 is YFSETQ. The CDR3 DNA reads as TGCGCCAGCAGCCGACCCGAGTACACCGGGGAGCTGTTTTTT. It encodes CASSRPEYTGELFF.